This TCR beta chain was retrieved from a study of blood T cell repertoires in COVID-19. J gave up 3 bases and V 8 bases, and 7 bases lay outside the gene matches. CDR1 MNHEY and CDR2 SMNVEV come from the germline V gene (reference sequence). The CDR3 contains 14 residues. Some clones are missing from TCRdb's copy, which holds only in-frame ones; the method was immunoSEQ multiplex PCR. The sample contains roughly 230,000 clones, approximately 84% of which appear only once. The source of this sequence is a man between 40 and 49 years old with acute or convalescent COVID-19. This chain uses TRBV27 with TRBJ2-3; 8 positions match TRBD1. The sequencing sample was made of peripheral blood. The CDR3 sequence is CASPTGEGTDTQYF. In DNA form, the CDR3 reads TGTGCCAGCCCGACAGGGGAAGGGACAGATACGCAGTATTTT.